This T cell receptor beta chain was captured in a study of human T cells and chemical hapten exposure. General study points: Because they had alopecia, donors may respond immunologically unlike healthy people.

TCRdb ran MiXCR on the RACE reads and lists one entry per CDR3 protein. The repertoire holds 110,000 or so distinct CDR3 sequences, with less than 40% as singletons. To note about this clonotype: Its antigen remains unidentified.

Time point meaning: patch test 3, about 24 weeks after DPC sensitization. Treatment reported: therapeutic diphenylcyclopropenone sensitization with weekly scalp DPC. CDR3 length: 15 amino acids. This TCR was sampled from a man aged 40-55 years with alopecia areata. Some clones in this sample may be carry-over from other donors' samples. This sample comprised whole blood, obtained in connection with sensitization to the hapten diphenylcyclopropenone (DPC). The chain uses TRBV21-1 and TRBJ2-1; the table's D gene call, TRBD1, was not cross checked with the DNA. TRBV21-1 is shown as a pseudogene. CDR3 amino acids: CASSKEGNRGNEQFF. CDR3 bases: TGTGCCAGCAGCAAAGAGGGTAATAGGGGCAATGAGCAGTTCTTC.